This TCR beta chain was sequenced during a study of beta chain features in type 1 diabetes (dated by TCRdb to 2017 to 2018). In the study overall: Mean age, gender distribution, total cell number and subset yield were not different between patients and healthy donors. In the study, TCRB repertoires of sorted circulating CD4+ T cell subsets from recently diagnosed type 1 diabetes patients were compared with those of matched healthy donors. Across all samples, approximately 100 million sorted cells were examined, and cell number per subset correlated strongly with RNA yield. Whereas all 30 or so donors provided naive and central memory subsets, regulatory and stem cell-like memory subsets were isolated from just 8 patients and roughly eight healthy donors. Overall study outcomes, separate from this receptor: PCR may preferentially amplify shorter templates, but because patient and control samples were amplified and corrected together, any resulting skew would affect both groups equally. Because small numbers of individuals were included in the HLA sub-analyses, any influence of HLA type on TCRB rearrangement was left unresolved. The naive, central memory and regulatory TCRB repertoires appeared to resemble one another more closely among patients than among healthy donors. At VDJ recombination sites, patients with type 1 diabetes made fewer insertions and deleted more nucleotides, a pattern implying thymic rearrangement abnormalities. Because cDNA was sequenced instead of genomic DNA, highly expressing activated cells could be over-represented, though the groups showed no difference in activation or CD3 levels. A moderate but significant shortening of TCRB CDR3 length was observed in type 1 diabetes patients in all four CD4+ subsets.

As for this clone: Its antigen remains undetermined. Base qualities are not provided; no much larger clone lies one nucleotide away.

The High Capacity cDNA Reverse Transcription Kit was used to reverse transcribe all of the isolated RNA, meaning that expressed TCRB transcripts were what got sequenced. Deep immunoSEQ sequencing was applied to naive, central memory and regulatory T cell samples, giving an average of approximately 3.8 million total reads per sample. After sorted cells were lysed in RLT buffer, RNA was extracted with DNase-treated RNeasy Micro or Mini kits, with the choice depending on cell number. To prevent cross-contamination, each cell subset was processed individually, whereas patient and healthy donor samples were processed jointly. TCRB sequences were amplified from cDNA with the immunoSEQ multiplex PCR, producing 87-bp fragments spanning the CDR3 region. The amplicons were sequenced using the Illumina HiSeq platform. Under the source paper's analysis protocol: Synthetic template baselines were used to correct PCR bias computationally, reads within Hamming distance 2 were collapsed together, and singletons that could not be merged were discarded. Reads were aligned against IMGT to assign V, D and J genes, CDR3 length and insertions or deletions at six rearrangement sites. Within each subset, clonotype counts were normalized to sorted cell number, after which true diversity and Gini coefficients were computed with the tcR R package. The overlap coefficient, calculated on TCRB nucleotide sequences, was used to measure repertoire sharing. TCRdb holds this immuneACCESS table with in-frame rearrangements only. Some clones are missing; in checked studies, unresolved V genes explain under half, and the rest has no known cause. The V and J calls and clone size are taken from that table; D and trimming were inferred from the DNA. The table for this sample lists about 140,000 clones; about 9.7% of them were counted only once. Jointly, the top ten make up approximately 0.69% of the sample.

A single peripheral blood draw of approximately 120 mL on average was collected from each donor into heparinised tubes. Using a panel that included CD45RO, CCR7, CD25, CD127, CD95 and CD27, naive, central memory, regulatory and stem cell-like memory CD4+ T cells were sorted on a BD FACSAria II. Every sorted population had a purity above 95%. Right away, PBMCs were isolated by Lymphoprep density gradient centrifugation and were stained directly, with no culture step. Samples were stained and sorted in pairs, with one healthy donor and one patient per experiment, so that batch effects were minimized. Including the terminal cysteine and phenylalanine, the CDR3 comprises 15 residues. The retained sequence is limited to the CDR3, 45 bases, with the frame set at the first base. Via the germline V gene, CDR1 is MRHNA and CDR2 SNTAGT. The junction shows trimming of 7 bases on V and 0 bases on J, plus 12 bases between the germline ends.

This TCR derives from a middle-aged woman in good health. Specimen: central memory CD4+ T cells from blood. The receptor chain draws on TRBV6-4 and TRBJ2-2, with no D gene named confidently. The CDR3 reads as follows: CASNFGDANTGELFF. The sequenced DNA: TGTGCCAGCAATTTCGGAGACGCGAACACCGGGGAGCTGTTTTTT.